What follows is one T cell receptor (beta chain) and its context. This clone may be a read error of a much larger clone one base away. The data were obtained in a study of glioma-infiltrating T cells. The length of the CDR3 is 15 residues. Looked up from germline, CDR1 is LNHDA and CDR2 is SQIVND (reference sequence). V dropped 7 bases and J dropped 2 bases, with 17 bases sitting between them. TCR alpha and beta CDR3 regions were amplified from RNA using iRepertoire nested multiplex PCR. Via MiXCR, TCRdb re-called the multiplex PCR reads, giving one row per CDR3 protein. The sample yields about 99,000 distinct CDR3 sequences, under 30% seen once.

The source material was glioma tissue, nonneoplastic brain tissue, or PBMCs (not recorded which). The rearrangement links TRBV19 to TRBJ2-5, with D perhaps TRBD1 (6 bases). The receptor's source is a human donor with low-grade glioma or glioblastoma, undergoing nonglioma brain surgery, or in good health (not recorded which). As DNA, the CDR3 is TGTGCCAGTACCACGGGACAAGGATTACAAGAGACCCAGTACTTC. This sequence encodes CASTTGQGLQETQYF.